This entry lists 28 T cell receptor beta chains sequenced from one sample in a study of STAT3 mutations in large granular lymphocyte leukemia. Study-wide points: In T-cell large granular lymphocyte leukemia, about half of patients showed multiple immunodominant subclonotypes.

The antigens of these receptors remain unknown. The assay was immunoSEQ multiplex PCR, and TCRdb's table has in-frame clones only and misses some. The sample lists over 30,000 clones; approximately 91% were seen once. Sequencing was done on a sample of PBMCs. The receptor set was obtained from a human donor with T large granular lymphocyte leukemia. Some clones in this sample may be carry-over from other donors' samples.

The V and J genes are TRBV4-2 and TRBJ2-3; 9 bases fit TRBD2. The CDR3 runs to 19 residues. V lost 1 base to trimming and J lost 1 base; unmatched junction nucleotides: 12. Germline V CDR1 and CDR2: LGHNA, YNFKEQ. The CDR3 loop is CASSQAGLAGIGGTDTQYF. The CDR3 DNA is TGTGCCAGCAGCCAAGCGGGCCTAGCGGGGATTGGGGGCACAGATACGCAGTATTTT.

The chain is built from TRBV28 and TRBJ1-6; weak D call: TRBD1 (5 bases). Germline V CDR1 and CDR2: MDHEN, SYDVKM. Trimming cost V 3 bases and J 7 bases, with 13 bases left between them. The CDR3 contains 15 residues. For the CDR3, the DNA is TGTGCCAGCAGTTTCCAGGGATCGAACAATTCACCCCTCCACTTT. As protein: CASSFQGSNNSPLHF.

This chain uses TRBV19 with TRBJ1-2; D gene ambiguous. Germline lookup yields CDR1 LNHDA and CDR2 SQIVND (reference sequence). CDR3 size: 14 residues. Trimming took 7 bases from V and 1 from J, leaving 13 bases between them. CDR3 in DNA: TGTGCCAGTACAAGGCAGGCGTTTAACTATGGCTACACCTTC. It yields the protein CASTRQAFNYGYTF.

The chain joins TRBV18 to TRBJ2-3; no firm D call. CDR1 KGHSH and CDR2 LQKENI come from the germline V gene. The CDR3 is 12 residues long. V gave up 4 bases and J gave up 2 bases, with 4 bases separating them. Written as DNA, the CDR3 is TGTGCCAGCTCACGGGACACAGATACGCAGTATTTT. It translates to CASSRDTDTQYF.

V is TRBV12-5 and J is TRBJ1-2, with D uncertain. This CDR3 has 13 residues. In germline, CDR1 is LGHNT, CDR2 FRNRAP. V lost 1 base and J 12 bases, leaving 15 bases between the germline ends. CDR3 sequence (DNA): TGTGCTAGTGGTTTGGAGACTGGAGCGACTCACACCTTC. Its protein is CASGLETGATHTF.

This sequence joins TRBV4-3 and TRBJ1-2; maybe TRBD1 (5 bases). Germline CDR1 reads LGHNA; CDR2 reads YSLEER. This CDR3 spans 15 amino acids. The V gene lost 0 bases and the J gene lost 2 bases, with 10 bases spanning the gap. CDR3 DNA sequence: TGCGCCAGCAGCCAAGATCGAAAGGGGAACTATGGCTACACCTTC. Translating gives CASSQDRKGNYGYTF.

V usage is TRBV4-1 and J usage is TRBJ2-1; D uncertain. Germline V gives CDR1 MGHRA, CDR2 YSYEKL. This CDR3 spans 15 amino acids. The V and J ends lost 0 bases and 4 bases respectively, with 10 bases between them. The CDR3 region has the DNA TGCGCCAGCAGCCAAGAAACCCTACTATACAATGAGCAGTTCTTC. It encodes CASSQETLLYNEQFF.

V usage is TRBV19 and J usage is TRBJ1-5; TRBD1 matches 8 bases. This CDR3 is 15 amino acids long. Germline loops: CDR1 LNHDA, CDR2 SQIVND (reference sequence). After removal of 5 bases from V and 5 bases from J, the junction contained 8 bases not matched to a gene. CDR3 DNA sequence: TGTGCCAGTAGTCTCGGACAGGGATGGGATCAGCCCCAGCATTTT. It is translated as CASSLGQGWDQPQHF.

The chain uses TRBV7-9 and TRBJ1-2, with a tentative D call TRBD1 (5 bases). Germline V gene lookup returns CDR1 SEHNR and CDR2 FQNEAQ (reference sequence). Trimming removed 3 bases from V and 3 bases from J, with 8 bases in between. This CDR3 spans 13 amino acids. CDR3 nucleotide sequence: TGTGCCAGCAGCTTTGACAGACACTATGGCTACACCTTC. Its translation: CASSFDRHYGYTF.

The gene calls are TRBV28 and TRBJ1-5, with D uncertain. V was trimmed by 3 bases and J by 0 bases, leaving 15 bases between them. Germline CDR1 is MDHEN and CDR2 is SYDVKM. CDR3 length equals 17 residues. The CDR3 sequence: CASSFEGLRYSNQPQHF. Here the CDR3 DNA reads TGTGCCAGCAGTTTTGAGGGTCTACGGTATAGCAATCAGCCCCAGCATTTT.

The chain is built from TRBV11-2 and TRBJ2-6, with D possibly being TRBD1 (6 bases). Trimming shortened V by 0 bases and J by 2 bases, and 8 bases separated the two germline ends. The CDR3 is 16 amino acids. The germline V gene encodes CDR1 SGHAT and CDR2 FQNNGV. Here the CDR3 reads CASSLEGGAGANVLTF. The DNA of the CDR3 is TGTGCCAGCAGCTTAGAAGGGGGAGCTGGGGCCAACGTCCTGACTTTC. Variable domain in full (rest from reference TRBV11-2 and TRBJ2-6): EAGVAQSPRYKIIEKRQSVAFWCNPISGHATLYWYQQILGQGPKLLIQFQNNGVVDDSQLPKDRFSAERLKGVDSTLKIQPAKLEDSAVYLCASSLEGGAGANVLTFGAGSRLTVL.

The chain links TRBV7-9 to TRBJ1-2; D is undetermined. The CDR3 extends over 14 amino acids. Looked up from germline, CDR1 is SEHNR and CDR2 is FQNEAQ (reference sequence). V was trimmed by 5 bases and J by 8 bases, leaving 18 bases between them. In DNA form, the CDR3 reads TGTGCCAGCAGCCCCGACGGGCGGGTATCCGGCTACACCTTC. Residues: CASSPDGRVSGYTF.

The chain links TRBV5-1 to TRBJ1-3; D gene uncertain. The germline V gene encodes CDR1 SGHRS and CDR2 YFSETQ. Trimming took 7 bases from V and 0 from J, leaving 8 bases between them. The CDR3 sequence is 13 residues long. CDR3 residues: CASAESSGNTIYF. CDR3 DNA: TGCGCCAGCGCTGAGAGCTCTGGAAACACCATATATTTT.

The chain is built from TRBV4-2 and TRBJ2-3; no reliable D call. This CDR3 is 14 amino acids long. From germline, CDR1 is LGHNA and CDR2 YNFKEQ. Trimming cost V 5 bases and J 4 bases, with 13 bases left between them. CDR3 bases: TGTGCCAGCAGCAAAACCAGTCCTCCAGATACGCAGTATTTT. It yields the protein CASSKTSPPDTQYF.

V usage is TRBV4-3 and J usage is TRBJ1-6; 11 nucleotides align to TRBD1. V was pared by 0 bases and J by 10 bases, with 5 bases of the junction left unmatched. The length of the CDR3 is 16 residues. CDR1 and CDR2 from the germline V gene are LGHNA and YSLEER. CDR3 sequence reads: CASSQDRGTGGSPLHF. The CDR3 bases are TGCGCCAGCAGCCAAGATAGGGGGACAGGGGGATCACCCCTCCACTTT.

This chain connects TRBV5-1 to TRBJ2-2, with D maybe TRBD1 (5 bases). Trimming took 0 bases from V and 4 from J, leaving 7 bases between them. The CDR3 length is 14 residues. Germline V gene sequence: CDR1 SGHRS, CDR2 YFSETQ. CDR3 coding DNA: TGCGCCAGCAGCTTGGGACAGATCACCGGGGAGCTGTTTTTT. It translates to CASSLGQITGELFF.

The chain joins TRBV28 to TRBJ2-3; D may match TRBD1 or TRBD2 (5 bases each). V was shortened by 5 bases and J by 1 base, with 16 bases between the two germline ends. The CDR3 consists of 16 residues. Germline lookup yields CDR1 MDHEN and CDR2 SYDVKM. The CDR3 is CASSSAGTEGTDTQYF. The DNA of the CDR3 is TGTGCCAGCAGTAGCGCCGGGACCGAGGGCACAGATACGCAGTATTTT.

The chain has TRBV4-3 and TRBJ2-5, with D tentatively TRBD1 (5 bases). The CDR3 extends over 15 amino acids. V lost 0 bases and J 1 base, leaving 9 bases between the germline ends. Germline assignment: CDR1 LGHNA and CDR2 YSLEER. CDR3 in amino acids: CASSQEYRPQETQYF. The CDR3, as DNA: TGCGCCAGCAGCCAAGAGTACAGGCCCCAAGAGACCCAGTACTTC.

The genes are TRBV5-1 and TRBJ1-1; TRBD1 aligns across 7 bases. There are 15 residues in the CDR3. Germline assignment: CDR1 SGHRS and CDR2 YFSETQ. V shed 4 bases, J shed 0 bases, and the junction held 6 bases outside the gene matches. The CDR3 loop reads CASSLTGAMNTEAFF. The CDR3 bases are TGCGCCAGCAGCCTTACAGGGGCCATGAACACTGAAGCTTTCTTT.

V is TRBV5-1 and J is TRBJ2-5; TRBD2 agrees at 7 bases. This CDR3 region has 16 residues. The germline V gene encodes CDR1 SGHRS and CDR2 YFSETQ. J was trimmed by 4 bases and V by 5 bases; bases with no gene match: 14. CDR3 nucleotides: TGCGCCAGCAGTTCTGGCGGGGGAGTGATTTTAGAGACCCAGTACTTC. The encoded protein is CASSSGGGVILETQYF.

V and J are TRBV10-3 and TRBJ1-5; 9 nucleotides line up with TRBD1. From germline, CDR1 is ENHRY and CDR2 SYGVKD. The CDR3 sequence is 14 residues long. With 11 bases clipped from V and 2 bases from J, the junction kept 7 bases outside the gene matches. The DNA of the CDR3 is TGTGCCTCGGGACAGGGAGACGGCAATCAGCCCCAGCATTTT. It is translated as CASGQGDGNQPQHF.

This clone was counted only a few times. The J gene is TRBJ2-7, the V gene TRBV5-3; TRBD1 might be the D (5 bases). TRBV5-3 has ORF status, its function being uncertain. CDR3 length equals 14 residues. The ends were cut back, 1 base at V and 3 bases at J, with 11 bases in the middle. The CDR3 nucleotides read TGTGCCAGAAGCTTGAACAGGAGCCGCTACGAGCAGTACTTC. Its translation: CARSLNRSRYEQYF.

The rearrangement joins TRBV25-1 to TRBJ2-1; 7 nucleotides align to TRBD2. With 6 bases clipped from V and 2 bases from J, the junction kept 10 bases outside the gene matches. The germline CDR1 and CDR2 sequences are MGHDK and SYGVNS. This CDR3 spans 16 amino acids. The CDR3 sequence: CASRIGTGTTYNEQFF. The CDR3 DNA is TGTGCCAGCAGAATTGGGACCGGGACTACCTACAATGAGCAGTTCTTC.

This clone was recorded once. The rearrangement uses TRBV27 and TRBJ2-5; D possibly corresponds to TRBD2 (5 bases). Germline V gene lookup returns CDR1 MNHEY and CDR2 SMNVEV (reference sequence). V dropped 2 bases and J dropped 0 bases, with 10 bases sitting between them. The CDR3 loop spans 15 amino acids. CDR3 in amino acids: CASSLRRTDQETQYF. Here the CDR3 DNA reads TGTGCCAGCAGTTTAAGGAGGACGGACCAAGAGACCCAGTACTTC.

The chain combines TRBV5-1 with TRBJ2-1; 7 bases match TRBD1. This CDR3 is built from 14 residues. In germline, CDR1 is SGHRS, CDR2 YFSETQ. V trimming: 0 bases; J trimming: 14 bases; junction bases outside the gene matches: 11. The CDR3 DNA follows: TGCGCCAGCAGCTTGGCGGACCGGTCAGGGGGAGAGTTCTTC. This codes for CASSLADRSGGEFF.

This chain connects TRBV2 to TRBJ1-5; 9 positions agree with TRBD1. The V and J ends lost 6 bases and 6 bases, in that order; junction bases with no gene match: 6. From germline, CDR1 is SNHLY and CDR2 FYNNEI. This CDR3 is 14 amino acids long. The CDR3 DNA reads TGTGCCAGCAGGGATACAGGGGGCGTTCAGCCCCAGCATTTT. Amino acid sequence: CASRDTGGVQPQHF.

Of note for this clone: The junction differs from germline at one of its ends, possibly a read error. The gene calls are TRBV7-7 and TRBJ2-2; tentative D call: TRBD2 (7 bases). This CDR3 contains 19 residues. Germline lookup yields CDR1 SSHAT and CDR2 FNYEAQ (reference sequence). The CDR3 nucleotides are TGTGCTAGCAGCTTTGAGGCGGGGGCCCCCCCCCTTGACACCGGGGAGCTGTTTTTT. Translation: CASSFEAGAPPLDTGELFF.

The chain has TRBV19 and TRBJ1-4; 7 nucleotides line up with TRBD1. This CDR3 has 15 amino acids. Germline CDR1 LNHDA, CDR2 SQIVND (reference sequence). The V segment lost 1 base and the J segment 5 bases; nucleotides outside the gene matches: 4. The CDR3 DNA sequence: TGTGCCAGTAGTATAGGTCAGGGGGACAATGAAAAACTGTTTTTT. It translates to CASSIGQGDNEKLFF.